The 19 T cell receptor beta chains given below trace back to one sample, sequenced in a study of metastatic and nonmetastatic thyroid tumors. Prior to thyroid surgery, none of the patients had received any treatment. Using MiXCR, TCRdb reanalyzed the PCR reads. Of 60,000 or so clones listed, about 4% are singletons. The sample comprised blood. Every receptor here comes from a female donor with papillary thyroid cancer or a benign thyroid nodule (not recorded which). Some clones in this sample may be carry-over from other donors' samples.

This clone was found a few times. The chain employs TRBV24-1 and TRBJ2-3; D might be TRBD1 (7 bases). The germline V gene encodes CDR1 KGHDR and CDR2 SFDVKD. The V and J ends lost 4 bases and 3 bases respectively, with 28 bases between them. CDR3 size: 20 residues. The CDR3 sequence is CATSEFDRSRGAVKTDTQYF. CDR3 in DNA: TGTGCCACCAGTGAGTTCGACCGTAGCAGGGGGGCAGTTAAAACAGATACGCAGTATTTT.

There are many counts of this clone. The chain couples TRBV20-1 to TRBJ1-2; tentatively, D is TRBD1 (5 bases). The CDR3 spans 17 residues. V lost 0 bases to trimming and J lost 7 bases, with 24 bases between them. CDR1 and CDR2 (germline): DFQATT, SNEGSKA (reference sequence). CDR3 residues: CSARDYTGVAQGGGYTF. The DNA of the CDR3 is TGCAGTGCTAGAGATTATACGGGGGTAGCCCAGGGAGGTGGCTACACCTTC.

The chain uses TRBV6-1 and TRBJ1-2, with TRBD1 matching 7 bases. The V and J ends lost 5 bases and 8 bases, in that order; junction bases with no gene match: 8. Germline lookup yields CDR1 MNHNS and CDR2 SASEGT. The CDR3 covers 13 residues. DNA for the CDR3: TGTGCCAGCAGTCCATCGGGACAGTGGGGCTACACCTTC. It encodes CASSPSGQWGYTF.

This clone occurred many times. The rearrangement joins TRBV7-3 to TRBJ1-6, with a possible D match to TRBD1 (5 bases). V lost 3 bases and J lost 10, with 16 bases in between. Germline V gene sequence: CDR1 SGHTA, CDR2 FQGTGA. This CDR3 is built from 15 residues. The CDR3 loop reads CASSLLGRDQSPLHF. The CDR3 coding sequence is TGTGCCAGCAGCTTGCTCGGCAGGGATCAATCACCCCTCCACTTT.

This clone has a count of ten or more. The J gene is TRBJ2-5, the V gene TRBV20-1; 8 positions match TRBD2. J gave up 1 base and V 3 bases, and 7 bases lay outside the gene matches. The CDR3 covers 15 residues. Germline V gene lookup returns CDR1 DFQATT and CDR2 SNEGSKA (reference sequence). The CDR3 coding sequence is TGCAGTGCTAGGGGGACTAGTCGGATCCAAGAGACCCAGTACTTC. Protein sequence: CSARGTSRIQETQYF.

This clone was seen at least ten times. This chain links TRBV27 with TRBJ2-2; D is possibly TRBD1 or TRBD2 (5 bases each). The CDR3 consists of 18 residues. CDR1 and CDR2 from the germline V gene are MNHEY and SMNVEV (reference sequence). The V end was cut by 6 bases, the J end by 4 bases, with 24 bases between. This CDR3 reads CASSRRASGSGFTGELFF. The CDR3 region has the DNA TGTGCCAGCAGCCGAAGAGCCTCAGGGAGTGGGTTCACCGGGGAGCTGTTTTTT.

The chain uses TRBV27 and TRBJ2-2; no clear D. The CDR3 sequence is 14 residues long. CDR1 and CDR2 (germline): MNHEY, SMNVEV (reference sequence). V dropped 2 bases and J dropped 0 bases, with 4 bases sitting between them. CDR3 in amino acids: CASSLTANTGELFF. In DNA, the CDR3 is TGTGCCAGCAGTTTAACAGCGAACACCGGGGAGCTGTTTTTT.

Points on this clone: A junction boundary mismatches the germline segment, possibly from a read error. The chain recombines TRBV28 with TRBJ1-5; the D gene is possibly TRBD1 (5 bases). CDR1 and CDR2 from the germline V gene are MDHEN and SYDVKM. This CDR3 comprises 16 residues. The CDR3 loop is CASSRTGTISNQPQHF. The DNA for the CDR3 is TGTGCCAGCAGTCGCACTGGGACCATTAGCAATCAGCCCCAGCACTTT.

There are many counts of this clone. The chain joins TRBV7-8 to TRBJ1-1; perhaps TRBD1 as D (5 bases). Per the germline V gene, CDR1 is SGHVS and CDR2 is FQNEAQ. The CDR3 spans 14 residues. V lost 5 bases to trimming and J lost 0 bases, with 10 bases between them. In DNA, the CDR3 is TGTGCCAGCAGCCCCAGGGTGTTGAACACTGAAGCTTTCTTT. Translating gives CASSPRVLNTEAFF. Together with reference TRBV7-8 and TRBJ1-1, the CDR3 gives the full variable domain: GAGVSQSPRYKVAKRGQDVALRCDPISGHVSLFWYQQALGQGPEFLTYFQNEAQLDKSGLPSDRFFAERPEGSVSTLKIQRTQQEDSAVYLCASSPRVLNTEAFFGQGTRLTVV.

The sample holds many counts of this clone. The V call is TRBV5-6, the J call TRBJ2-7, with D perhaps TRBD1 or TRBD2 (5 bases each). In germline, CDR1 is SGHDT, CDR2 YYEEEE. This CDR3 has 16 amino acids. With 3 bases removed from V and 0 bases from J, the gap between germline ends came to 16 bases. The CDR3 region is CASSWTGTQSSYEQYF. DNA of the CDR3: TGTGCCAGCAGCTGGACCGGGACGCAGAGCTCCTACGAGCAGTACTTC.

This clone occurred a few times. CDR3 residues: CASSYHPSGSNVLTF. In DNA, the CDR3 is TGTGCCAGCAGTTACCACCCCTCCGGGTCCAACGTCCTGACTTTC. This sequence joins TRBV6-5 and TRBJ2-6; no firm D call. V lost 2 bases, J lost 8 bases, and 13 bases lay in between. CDR1 and CDR2 from the germline V gene are MNHEY and SVGAGI. CDR3 length equals 15 residues.

This clone has at least ten counts. The chain employs TRBV7-9 and TRBJ2-1; 10 positions match TRBD2. This CDR3 is 18 amino acids long. The germline V gene has CDR1 SEHNR and CDR2 FQNEAQ (reference sequence). J gave up 4 bases and V 2 bases, and 11 bases lay outside the gene matches. The CDR3 DNA reads as TGTGCCAGCAGCTTAACCCTGGCTAGCGGGAGAGATTACAATGAGCAGTTCTTC. It specifies CASSLTLASGRDYNEQFF.

This clone showed up just a few times. V usage is TRBV24-1 and J usage is TRBJ2-2, with D tentatively TRBD2 (6 bases). The germline CDR1 and CDR2 sequences are KGHDR and SFDVKD. Trimming took 8 bases from V and 5 from J, leaving 20 bases between them. The CDR3 extends over 16 amino acids. The CDR3 spells CATKETGTGETGELFF. In DNA, the CDR3 is TGTGCCACCAAAGAAACCGGGACGGGGGAGACCGGGGAGCTGTTTTTT.

This clone has a count of ten or more. V and J are TRBV6-5 and TRBJ2-5; 12 bases fit TRBD1. Germline V gives CDR1 MNHEY, CDR2 SVGAGI. Trimming took 2 bases from V and 4 from J; bases not matched to a gene: 8. This CDR3 has 17 amino acids. CDR3 nucleotide sequence: TGTGCCAGCAGTTACGAACGGGACAGGGGGCAGCGAGAGACCCAGTACTTC. Translated: CASSYERDRGQRETQYF.

This clone has at least ten counts. The chain has TRBV28 and TRBJ2-1; possible D gene TRBD2, 5 bases. Looked up from germline, CDR1 is MDHEN and CDR2 is SYDVKM. V was trimmed by 3 bases and J by 0 bases, leaving 12 bases between them. The CDR3 length is 16 residues. The CDR3 nucleotides read TGTGCCAGCAGTTTGGGCGGGTCGAGCTCCTACAATGAGCAGTTCTTC. Its translation is CASSLGGSSSYNEQFF.

This clone was detected many times. V usage is TRBV6-1 and J usage is TRBJ2-7, with D perhaps TRBD2 (6 bases). The length of the CDR3 is 13 residues. Germline V lookup: CDR1 MNHNS, CDR2 SASEGT. The V and J ends lost 5 bases and 6 bases respectively, with 14 bases between them. The CDR3 nucleotides are TGTGCCAGCAGTTACCCCGGGAGTTCCGAGCAGTACTTC. This sequence encodes CASSYPGSSEQYF.

This clone has at least ten counts. The V call is TRBV12-3 or TRBV12-4, the J call TRBJ2-7, with a weak D call TRBD2 (7 bases). Trimming left V 6 bases short and J 5 bases short, with 14 bases between. This CDR3 region has 13 residues. The CDR3 here is CASSPPGGHEQYF. The CDR3 DNA reads TGTGCCAGCAGCCCCCCCGGGGGGCACGAGCAGTACTTC.

This clone was seen a few times. An end of the junction differs from the germline gene, which may be a read error. The CDR3 DNA sequence: TGTGCCAGCAGCCGCCTTACTAGCGGGAAGGGAGATACGCATTATTTT. As protein: CASSRLTSGKGDTHYF. The rearrangement links TRBV12-3 or TRBV12-4 to TRBJ2-3, with TRBD2 matching 10 bases. The CDR3 contains 16 residues.

This clone occurred a few times. The junction differs from germline at one of its ends, possibly a read error. This chain connects TRBV2 to TRBJ1-1; D not resolved. The germline V gene encodes CDR1 SNHLY and CDR2 FYNNEI. CDR3 length: 13 residues. The CDR3 DNA reads as TGTGCCAGCAGTGGGCAGGCATGCACTGGAGCTTTCTTT. Its translation is CASSGQACTGAFF.